This entry is about one T cell receptor (beta chain). The data are from a study of blood T cell repertoires in COVID-19. Turning to the study itself: T cells, B-cell-depleted T cells, or PBMCs supplied cDNA or gDNA.

Enrollees, roughly 18 to 89 years old, lived in 24 US areas. Resolution of symptoms, clearance, or two negative PCRs was present in recovered Cohort 3 donors. CDR3 size: 15 residues. Trimming removed 3 bases from V and 3 bases from J; junction bases left unmatched: 2. The germline V gene encodes CDR1 SGHRS and CDR2 YFSETQ. Assay used: immunoSEQ multiplex PCR; TCRdb lists only in-frame clones, some missing. The data hold fewer than 300,000 clones, with around 85% observed a single time. The specimen sequenced was PBMCs or T cells enriched from blood (not recorded which). The chain employs TRBV5-1 and TRBJ2-1, with TRBD2 identical over 11 bases. This clonotype was obtained from a woman aged 45-59 years who had recovered from COVID-19. This CDR3 reads CASSSSGGFYNEQFF. The CDR3 DNA is TGCGCCAGCAGCTCTAGCGGGGGGTTCTACAATGAGCAGTTCTTC.